The rows below give T cell receptor beta chains drawn from one sample of a study of blood T cell repertoires in COVID-19. Some clones are missing from TCRdb's copy, which holds only in-frame ones; the method was immunoSEQ multiplex PCR. This table holds hundreds of thousands of clones, 80% to 90% found once. The sample consisted of PBMCs or T cells enriched from blood (not recorded which). These receptors all come from a man younger than 40 who had recovered from COVID-19. CDR3s leave out the opening cysteine and the closing phenylalanine or tryptophan. Each record gives: J gene, clone size, CDR3 length, V gene, D gene, CDR3 protein. A D gene is named only where the DNA matches it firmly. Expanded clones get a size class; other rows say once, few or many, or leave the size out.

j_gene: TRBJ1-2; abundance: once; len: 12; v_gene: TRBV28; d_gene: TRBD1; CDR3aa: ASTTPGQGYGYT
j_gene: TRBJ1-1; abundance: .; len: 12; v_gene: TRBV3-1/TRBV3-2; d_gene: TRBD1; CDR3aa: ASSRQGANTEAF
j_gene: TRBJ1-2; abundance: .; len: 13; v_gene: TRBV28; d_gene: .; CDR3aa: ASRGTDRRLLGYT
j_gene: TRBJ2-2; abundance: .; len: 13; v_gene: TRBV7-9; d_gene: .; CDR3aa: ASSFQGFNTGELF
j_gene: TRBJ1-2; abundance: .; len: 13; v_gene: TRBV11-1; d_gene: TRBD1; CDR3aa: ASSPRQGARYGYT
j_gene: TRBJ1-5; abundance: .; len: 14; v_gene: TRBV19; d_gene: .; CDR3aa: ASSIGRLSSNQPQH
j_gene: TRBJ2-7; abundance: few; len: 14; v_gene: TRBV4-1; d_gene: TRBD2; CDR3aa: ASSQDGLAGSYEQY
j_gene: TRBJ1-1; abundance: .; len: 11; v_gene: TRBV29-1; d_gene: .; CDR3aa: SVEGTGATEAF
j_gene: TRBJ2-5; abundance: .; len: 13; v_gene: TRBV7-2; d_gene: TRBD2; CDR3aa: ASSWTSGSSETQY
j_gene: TRBJ1-1; abundance: .; len: 11; v_gene: TRBV7-9; d_gene: .; CDR3aa: ASSLGGNAEAF
j_gene: TRBJ1-4; abundance: .; len: 11; v_gene: TRBV18; d_gene: .; CDR3aa: ASSPSTNEKLF
j_gene: TRBJ1-2; abundance: once; len: 11; v_gene: TRBV28; d_gene: TRBD1; CDR3aa: ASSLGTGASYT
j_gene: TRBJ2-7; abundance: .; len: 12; v_gene: TRBV2; d_gene: TRBD2; CDR3aa: ASCRTSGIYEQY
j_gene: TRBJ1-2; abundance: .; len: 10; v_gene: TRBV12-5; d_gene: .; CDR3aa: ASGKGDYGYT
j_gene: TRBJ2-3; abundance: .; len: 13; v_gene: TRBV27; d_gene: TRBD2; CDR3aa: ASSPLAGGTDTQY
j_gene: TRBJ2-2; abundance: many; len: 12; v_gene: TRBV18; d_gene: .; CDR3aa: ASSAVTNTGELF
j_gene: TRBJ2-4; abundance: .; len: 13; v_gene: TRBV11-2; d_gene: .; CDR3aa: ASSLSPGQRDIQY
j_gene: TRBJ1-1; abundance: .; len: 13; v_gene: TRBV7-2; d_gene: TRBD1; CDR3aa: ASSLIRQGNTEAF
j_gene: TRBJ2-7; abundance: .; len: 14; v_gene: TRBV3-1/TRBV3-2; d_gene: .; CDR3aa: ASSPKGASGFYEQY
j_gene: TRBJ2-3; abundance: few; len: 13; v_gene: TRBV7-3; d_gene: .; CDR3aa: ASSLYYSSTDTQY
j_gene: TRBJ1-1; abundance: .; len: 10; v_gene: TRBV30; d_gene: TRBD1; CDR3aa: AWSVQGFEAF
j_gene: TRBJ2-7; abundance: .; len: 18; v_gene: TRBV4-1; d_gene: TRBD2; CDR3aa: ASSLHVEAGGPVGGYEQY
j_gene: TRBJ1-1; abundance: .; len: 11; v_gene: TRBV10-3; d_gene: .; CDR3aa: AISESPGTEAF
j_gene: TRBJ2-1; abundance: .; len: 12; v_gene: TRBV5-4; d_gene: TRBD2; CDR3aa: ASSFPGGDREQF
j_gene: TRBJ1-5; abundance: few; len: 11; v_gene: TRBV19; d_gene: TRBD1; CDR3aa: ASSTGGNQPQH
j_gene: TRBJ1-5; abundance: .; len: 12; v_gene: TRBV28; d_gene: .; CDR3aa: ASSSTMGRQPQH
j_gene: TRBJ2-5; abundance: .; len: 14; v_gene: TRBV18; d_gene: TRBD1; CDR3aa: ASSPGRDSIQETQY
j_gene: TRBJ1-1; abundance: few; len: 10; v_gene: TRBV28; d_gene: .; CDR3aa: ASSWGGTEAF
j_gene: TRBJ2-3; abundance: .; len: 16; v_gene: TRBV4-1; d_gene: TRBD2; CDR3aa: ASSQPQASGSVGDTQY
j_gene: TRBJ1-1; abundance: .; len: 10; v_gene: TRBV28; d_gene: .; CDR3aa: ASSPGRTEAF